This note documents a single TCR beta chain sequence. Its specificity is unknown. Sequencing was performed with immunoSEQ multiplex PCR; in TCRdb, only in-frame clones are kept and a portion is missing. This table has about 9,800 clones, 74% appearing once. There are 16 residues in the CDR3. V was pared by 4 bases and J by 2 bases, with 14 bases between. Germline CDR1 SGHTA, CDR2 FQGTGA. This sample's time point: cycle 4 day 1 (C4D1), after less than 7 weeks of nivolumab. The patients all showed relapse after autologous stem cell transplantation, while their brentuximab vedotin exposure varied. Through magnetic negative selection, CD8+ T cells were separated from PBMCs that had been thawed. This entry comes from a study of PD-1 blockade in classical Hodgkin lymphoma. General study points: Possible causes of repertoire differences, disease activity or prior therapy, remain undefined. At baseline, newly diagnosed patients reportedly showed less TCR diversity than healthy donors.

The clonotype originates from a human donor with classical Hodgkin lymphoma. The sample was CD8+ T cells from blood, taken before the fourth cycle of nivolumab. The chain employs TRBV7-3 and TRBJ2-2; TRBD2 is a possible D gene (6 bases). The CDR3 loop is CASSSEGLLNTGELFF. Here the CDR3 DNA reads TGTGCCAGCAGCTCGGAAGGACTATTAAACACCGGGGAGCTGTTTTTT.